The rows below give T cell receptor beta chains drawn from one sample of a study of T cell clonotyping in hematopoietic cell transplantation. This table comes from immunoSEQ multiplex PCR, and its TCRdb copy is limited to in-frame clones, with some not included. This sample carries about 18,000 clones, about 84% of them seen once, and the ten largest clones take around 7.7%. The sample here was peripheral blood mononuclear cells, taken before stem cell transplant. The origin of the receptors is a man aged 50 to 60 with acute myeloid leukemia. Some clones in this sample may be carry-over from other donors' samples. CDR3s include the opening cysteine and the closing phenylalanine or tryptophan. The size entry is marked missing in some rows and otherwise reads once, few, many or a size class.

J,length,V,size,CDR3
TRBJ1-1,14,TRBV4-1,.,CASSRLGAGTEAFF
TRBJ2-1,15,TRBV19,.,CASSISEVTYNEQFF
TRBJ1-5,13,TRBV7-8,.,CASSPGSNQPQHF
TRBJ2-5,14,TRBV13,few,CASSTYRVGETQYF
TRBJ2-5,17,TRBV30,.,CAWSVSGLAGGQETQYF
TRBJ2-2,15,TRBV5-1,.,CASSADRENTGELFF
TRBJ1-6,16,TRBV15,.,CATSRGRQGFNSPLHF
TRBJ2-3,18,TRBV7-8,.,CASSTEGPTGVGADTQYF
TRBJ2-3,14,TRBV4-3,.,CASSQDSHADTQYF
TRBJ2-3,11,TRBV29-1,.,CSEERGDTQYF
TRBJ1-1,16,TRBV4-3,.,CASSQAPQGSNTEAFF
TRBJ2-4,16,TRBV7-9,.,CASSILWTGAENIQYF
TRBJ2-4,13,TRBV6-5,.,CASTSSSENIQYF
TRBJ1-5,13,TRBV27,.,CASSYRGNQPQHF
TRBJ2-2,17,TRBV4-3,.,CASSQEFGVTNTGELFF
TRBJ2-1,12,TRBV5-1,once,CASSFGSNEQFF
TRBJ1-1,14,TRBV19,once,CASTLPGVNTEAFF
TRBJ1-6,16,TRBV9,.,CASSQNTGTGGSPLHF
TRBJ2-7,11,TRBV7-9,few,CASDRGHEQYF
TRBJ1-2,13,TRBV6-5,.,CASSLSGSDGYTF
TRBJ2-1,15,TRBV4-3,.,CASSQDSGGGNEQFF
TRBJ2-2,14,TRBV7-9,.,CASSLEENTGELFF
TRBJ2-7,15,TRBV27,.,CASSLSSALPYEQYF
TRBJ1-2,16,TRBV13,.,CASSFREGRALGGYTF
TRBJ1-2,13,TRBV30,.,CAWPDPSNYGYTF
TRBJ1-2,15,TRBV6-5,.,CASSLLGISNYGYTF
TRBJ1-2,17,TRBV28,once,CASSLPRGTGLNYGYTF
TRBJ2-1,15,TRBV19,few,CASSLQGSKGNEQFF
TRBJ1-2,15,TRBV6-5,.,CASSPGGQGSDGYTF
TRBJ1-6,14,TRBV18,.,CASSPGQGGSPLHF
TRBJ2-1,16,TRBV13,.,CASSLGRGLSYNEQFF